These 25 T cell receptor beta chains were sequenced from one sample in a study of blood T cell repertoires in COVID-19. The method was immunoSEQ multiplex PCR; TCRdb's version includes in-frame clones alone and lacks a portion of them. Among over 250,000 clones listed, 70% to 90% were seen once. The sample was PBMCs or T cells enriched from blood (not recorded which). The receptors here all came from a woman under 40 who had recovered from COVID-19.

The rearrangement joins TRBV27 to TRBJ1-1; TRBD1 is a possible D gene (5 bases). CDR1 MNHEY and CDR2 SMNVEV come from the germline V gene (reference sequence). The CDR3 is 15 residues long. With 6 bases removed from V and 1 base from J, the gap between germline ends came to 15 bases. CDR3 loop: CASRLQDTTNTEAFF. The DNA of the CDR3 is TGTGCCAGCAGGCTACAGGATACCACGAACACTGAAGCTTTCTTT.

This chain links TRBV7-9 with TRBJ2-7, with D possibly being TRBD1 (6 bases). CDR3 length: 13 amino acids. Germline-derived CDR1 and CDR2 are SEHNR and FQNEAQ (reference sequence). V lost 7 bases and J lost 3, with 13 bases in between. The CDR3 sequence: CASNWGRGYEQYF. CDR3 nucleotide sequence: TGTGCCAGCAACTGGGGCAGGGGCTACGAGCAGTACTTC.

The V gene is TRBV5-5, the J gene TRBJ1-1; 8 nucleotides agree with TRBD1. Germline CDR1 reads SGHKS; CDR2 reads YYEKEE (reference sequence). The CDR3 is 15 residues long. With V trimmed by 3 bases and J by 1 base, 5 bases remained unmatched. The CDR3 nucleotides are TGTGCCAGCAGCTCGCCCGACAGGGGGAACACTGAAGCTTTCTTT. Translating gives CASSSPDRGNTEAFF.

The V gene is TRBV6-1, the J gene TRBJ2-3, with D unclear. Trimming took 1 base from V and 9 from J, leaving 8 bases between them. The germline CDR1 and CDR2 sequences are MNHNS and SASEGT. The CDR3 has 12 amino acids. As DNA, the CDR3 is TGTGCCAGCAGTGAAGGGCCAGTCACGCAGTATTTT. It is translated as CASSEGPVTQYF.

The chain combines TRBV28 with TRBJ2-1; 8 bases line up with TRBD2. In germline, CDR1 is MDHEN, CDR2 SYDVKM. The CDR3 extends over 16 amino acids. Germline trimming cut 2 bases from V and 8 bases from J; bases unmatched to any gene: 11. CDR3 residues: CASSLAGGLLRDEQFF. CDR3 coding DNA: TGTGCCAGCAGTTTAGCGGGGGGCCTCCTTCGGGATGAGCAGTTCTTC.

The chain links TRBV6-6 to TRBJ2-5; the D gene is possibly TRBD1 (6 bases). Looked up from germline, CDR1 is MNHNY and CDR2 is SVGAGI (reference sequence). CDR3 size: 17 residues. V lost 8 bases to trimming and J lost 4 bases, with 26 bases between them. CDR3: CASRHIFGQGLGETQYF. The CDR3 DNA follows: TGTGCCAGCCGTCATATCTTCGGGCAGGGGCTTGGAGAGACCCAGTACTTC.

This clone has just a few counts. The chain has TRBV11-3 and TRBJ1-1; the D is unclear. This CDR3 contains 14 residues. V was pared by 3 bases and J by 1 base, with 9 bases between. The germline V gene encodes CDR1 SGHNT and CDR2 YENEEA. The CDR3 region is CASSFSSSNTEAFF. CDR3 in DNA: TGTGCCAGCAGCTTTAGCTCTTCGAACACTGAAGCTTTCTTT. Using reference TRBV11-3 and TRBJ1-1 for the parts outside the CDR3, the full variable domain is EAGVVQSPRYKIIEKKQPVAFWCNPISGHNTLYWYLQNLGQGPELLIRYENEEAVDDSQLPKDRFSAERLKGVDSTLKIQPAELGDSAVYLCASSFSSSNTEAFFGQGTRLTVV.

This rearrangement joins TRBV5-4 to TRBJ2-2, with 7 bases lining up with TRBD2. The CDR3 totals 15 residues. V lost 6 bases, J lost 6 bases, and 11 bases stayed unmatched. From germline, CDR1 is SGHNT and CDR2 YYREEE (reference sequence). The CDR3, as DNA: TGTGCCAGCACCCCGGGGGTTACTAGCGCCGGGGAGCTGTTTTTT. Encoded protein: CASTPGVTSAGELFF.

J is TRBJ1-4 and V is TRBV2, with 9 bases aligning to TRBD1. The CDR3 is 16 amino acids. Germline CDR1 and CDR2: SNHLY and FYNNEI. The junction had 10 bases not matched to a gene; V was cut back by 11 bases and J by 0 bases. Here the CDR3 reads CAGAGTGRATNEKLFF. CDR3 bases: TGTGCCGGAGCCGGGACAGGGCGTGCAACTAATGAAAAACTGTTTTTT.

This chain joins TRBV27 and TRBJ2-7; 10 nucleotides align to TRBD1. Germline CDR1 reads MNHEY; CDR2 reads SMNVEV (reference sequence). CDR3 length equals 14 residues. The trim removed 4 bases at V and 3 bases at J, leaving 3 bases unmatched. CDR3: CASSSGQGFYEQYF. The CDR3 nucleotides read TGTGCCAGCAGTTCGGGACAGGGGTTCTACGAGCAGTACTTC.

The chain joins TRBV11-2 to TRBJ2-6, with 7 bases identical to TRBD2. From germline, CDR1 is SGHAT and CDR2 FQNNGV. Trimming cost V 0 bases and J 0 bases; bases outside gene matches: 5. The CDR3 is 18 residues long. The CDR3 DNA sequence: TGTGCCAGCAGCTTAGAGGGCAGGACTAGCTCTGGGGCCAACGTCCTGACTTTC. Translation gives CASSLEGRTSSGANVLTF.

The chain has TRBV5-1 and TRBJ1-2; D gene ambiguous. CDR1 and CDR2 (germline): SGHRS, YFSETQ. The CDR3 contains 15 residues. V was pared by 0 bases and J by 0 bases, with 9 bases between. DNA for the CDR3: TGCGCCAGCAGCTTGGATCCTAGAGCTAACTATGGCTACACCTTC. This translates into CASSLDPRANYGYTF.

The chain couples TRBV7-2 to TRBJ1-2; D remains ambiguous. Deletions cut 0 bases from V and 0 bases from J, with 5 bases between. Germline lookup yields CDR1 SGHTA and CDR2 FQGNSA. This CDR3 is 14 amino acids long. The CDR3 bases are TGTGCCAGCAGCTTAGCCTCGGCTAACTATGGCTACACCTTC. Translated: CASSLASANYGYTF.

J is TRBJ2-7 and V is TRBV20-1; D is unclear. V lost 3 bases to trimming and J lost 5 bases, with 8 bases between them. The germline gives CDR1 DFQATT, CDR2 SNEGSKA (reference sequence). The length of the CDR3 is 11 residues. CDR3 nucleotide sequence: TGCAGTGCTAGCCACACAGACGAGCAGTACTTC. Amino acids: CSASHTDEQYF.

The CDR3 DNA follows: TGTGCCAGCAGCTTGGGGAGTGCGGGTGAGCAGTTCTTC. Residues: CASSLGSAGEQFF. The chain recombines TRBV5-4 with TRBJ2-1; D is possibly TRBD2 (5 bases). CDR3 length: 13 residues. Trimming removed 0 bases from V and 9 bases from J, with 10 bases in between. Germline assignment: CDR1 SGHNT and CDR2 YYREEE (reference sequence).

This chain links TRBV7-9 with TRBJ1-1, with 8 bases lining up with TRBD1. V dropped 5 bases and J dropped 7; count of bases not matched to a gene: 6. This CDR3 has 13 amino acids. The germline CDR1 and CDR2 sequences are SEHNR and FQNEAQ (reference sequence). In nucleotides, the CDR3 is TGTGCCAGCAGCCCCACAGGGGGAGGTGAAGCTTTCTTT. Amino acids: CASSPTGGGEAFF.

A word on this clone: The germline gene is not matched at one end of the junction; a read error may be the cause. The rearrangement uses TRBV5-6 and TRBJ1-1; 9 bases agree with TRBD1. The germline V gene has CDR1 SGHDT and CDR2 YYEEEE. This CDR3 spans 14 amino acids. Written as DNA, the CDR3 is TGTGCCAGCAGCTCCGTCGGACAGGGGTACACAGTGCTCTTT. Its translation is CASSSVGQGYTVLF.

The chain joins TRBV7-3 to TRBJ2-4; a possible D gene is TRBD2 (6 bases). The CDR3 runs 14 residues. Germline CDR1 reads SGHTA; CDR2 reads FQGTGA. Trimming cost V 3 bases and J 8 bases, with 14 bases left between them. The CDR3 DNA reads TGTGCCAGCAGCTTGGGGGGTAGGAGTGACATTCAGTACTTC. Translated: CASSLGGRSDIQYF.

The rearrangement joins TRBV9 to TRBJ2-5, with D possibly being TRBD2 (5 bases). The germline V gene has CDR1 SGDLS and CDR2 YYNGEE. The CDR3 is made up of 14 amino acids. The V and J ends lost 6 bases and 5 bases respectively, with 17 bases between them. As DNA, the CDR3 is TGTGCCAGCACCCCGGACCCCGGGGTGGAGACCCAGTACTTC. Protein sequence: CASTPDPGVETQYF. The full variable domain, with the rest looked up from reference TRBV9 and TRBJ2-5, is DSGVTQTPKHLITATGQRVTLRCSPRSGDLSVYWYQQSLDQGLQFLIQYYNGEERAKGNILERFSAQQFPDLHSELNLSSLELGDSALYFCASTPDPGVETQYFGPGTRLLVL.

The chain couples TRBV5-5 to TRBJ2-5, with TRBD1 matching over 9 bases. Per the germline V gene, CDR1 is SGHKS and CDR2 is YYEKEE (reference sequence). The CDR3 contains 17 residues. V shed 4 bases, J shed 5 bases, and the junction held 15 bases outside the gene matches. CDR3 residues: CASSPVGTGFLSETQYF. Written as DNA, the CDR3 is TGTGCCAGCAGCCCCGTCGGGACAGGGTTTTTGTCGGAGACCCAGTACTTC.

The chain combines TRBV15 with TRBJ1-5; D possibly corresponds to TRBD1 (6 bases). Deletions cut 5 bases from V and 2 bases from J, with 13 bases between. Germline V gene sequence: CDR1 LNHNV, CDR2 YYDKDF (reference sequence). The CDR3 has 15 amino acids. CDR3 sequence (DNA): TGTGCCACCAGCGGTACAGGGAGAGGCAATCAGCCCCAGCATTTT. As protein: CATSGTGRGNQPQHF.

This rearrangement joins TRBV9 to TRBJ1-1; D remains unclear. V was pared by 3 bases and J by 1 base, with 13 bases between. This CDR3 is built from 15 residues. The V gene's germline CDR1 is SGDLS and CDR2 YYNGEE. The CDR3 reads CASSAGPDSNTEAFF. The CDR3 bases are TGTGCCAGCAGCGCCGGGCCGGACTCGAACACTGAAGCTTTCTTT.

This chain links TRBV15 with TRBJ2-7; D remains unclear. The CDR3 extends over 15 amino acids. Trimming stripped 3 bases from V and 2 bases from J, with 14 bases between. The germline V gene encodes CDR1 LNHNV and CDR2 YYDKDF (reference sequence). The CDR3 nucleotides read TGTGCCACCAGCAGGCCCTCACGCAGTACCTACGAGCAGTACTTC. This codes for CATSRPSRSTYEQYF.

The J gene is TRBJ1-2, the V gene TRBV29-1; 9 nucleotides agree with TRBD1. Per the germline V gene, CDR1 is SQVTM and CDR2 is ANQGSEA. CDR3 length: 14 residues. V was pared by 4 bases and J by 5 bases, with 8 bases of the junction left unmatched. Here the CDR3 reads CSVVGTGIGYGYTF. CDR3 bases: TGCAGCGTTGTTGGGACAGGGATAGGGTATGGCTACACCTTC.

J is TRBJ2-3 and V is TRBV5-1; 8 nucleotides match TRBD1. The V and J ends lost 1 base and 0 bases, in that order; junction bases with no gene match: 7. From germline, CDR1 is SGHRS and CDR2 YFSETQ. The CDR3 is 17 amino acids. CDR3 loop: CASSLTRQGPSTDTQYF. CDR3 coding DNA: TGCGCCAGCAGCTTGACCAGACAGGGGCCCAGCACAGATACGCAGTATTTT.